The text below deals with one TCR beta chain. The data are from a study of blood T cell repertoires in COVID-19. Authors' data handling: Reference gene primers were amplified, and this amplification served to estimate nucleated cell counts. Clones were read by immunoSEQ multiplex PCR, and TCRdb kept only the in-frame ones, dropping some. V, J and clone size are taken as reported in that table, and D and trimming were inferred from the DNA itself. The sample contains some 400,000 clones, 87% of which appear only once. Trimming took 0 bases from V and 5 from J; bases not matched to a gene: 4. The CDR3 sequence is 16 residues long. Germline values: CDR1 SGHTA, CDR2 FQGTGA.

Material for sequencing was peripheral blood. The source is a woman in her twenties or thirties with COVID-19, enrolled during active disease. The genes are TRBV7-3 and TRBJ1-6, with TRBD1 matching over 7 bases. The DNA of the CDR3 is TGTGCCAGCAGCTTAACGGGGACAGCTAATAATTCACCCCTCCACTTT. It specifies CASSLTGTANNSPLHF.